This T cell receptor beta chain was identified in a study of shared clonotypes between healthy human individuals. On the study more broadly: Donors consisted of a couple of women and three men between 18 and 49.

Naive CD8 cells, CD45RO-negative and positively selected for CCR7, excluded terminally differentiated effector memory CD45RA+ cells. The length of the CDR3 is 13 residues. The V end lost 0 bases, the J end lost 2 bases, and 5 bases lay between the germline ends. Germline lookup yields CDR1 MNHNS and CDR2 SASEGT. The protocol was immunoSEQ multiplex PCR, while the TCRdb copy is restricted to in-frame clones and leaves out a portion. The sample consists of some 2 million clones, about 95% of them appearing once. V usage is TRBV6-1 and J usage is TRBJ2-7; D is unresolved. Sequenced material: naive CD8+ T cells sorted from blood. The receptor was isolated from a man between 18 and 35 years old in good health. CDR3 residues: CASSEAVPYEQYF. CDR3 nucleotide sequence: TGTGCCAGCAGTGAAGCAGTCCCCTACGAGCAGTACTTC.